This TCR beta chain derives from a study of blood T cell repertoires in COVID-19. Study summary: In each case, the material was cDNA or gDNA derived from T cells, B-cell-depleted T cells, or PBMCs.

Per the authors' pipeline: Reference gene primer amplification gave nucleated cell count estimates. TCRdb's copy holds only in-frame clones and misses some; the assay was immunoSEQ multiplex PCR. The V and J calls and clone size are taken from that table; D and trimming were inferred from the DNA. In the table there are 40,000 to 65,000 clones, approximately 80% of which are singletons. The germline V and J ends were trimmed by 4 bases and 6 bases, with 15 bases remaining between them. From germline, CDR1 is SGDLS and CDR2 YYNGEE. This CDR3 has 14 amino acids. Specimen: peripheral blood. This receptor was obtained from a human donor in a cohort sampled during active COVID-19. The chain recombines TRBV9 with TRBJ2-3, with a weak D call TRBD2 (6 bases). In nucleotides, the CDR3 is TGTGCCAGCAGCCCCGGGGCGGGGCAGGATACGCAGTATTTT. It is translated as CASSPGAGQDTQYF.